The next 11 T cell receptor beta chains were all read from a single sample in a study of CD8 T cells in Susac syndrome. RNA amounts of roughly 0.45 to 1 ug underwent reverse transcription with random hexamers. TCRdb re-analysed the immunoSEQ multiplex PCR reads in MiXCR, keeping a single row per CDR3 protein. The repertoire has roughly 150,000 distinct CDR3 sequences, about 94% of them found once; the top ten carry around 0.21%. Sample: CD8+ T cells from PBMCs. Receptors were obtained from a human donor with multiple sclerosis.

The genes are TRBV5-1 and TRBJ2-7; no firm D call. V lost 1 base, J lost 5 bases, and 10 bases lay in between. Germline-derived CDR1 and CDR2 are SGHRS and YFSETQ. The CDR3 is 13 residues long. As DNA, the CDR3 is TGCGCCAGCAGCTTGCCGGGTGCAGACGAGCAGTACTTC. The encoded protein is CASSLPGADEQYF.

This chain's CDR3 is CASRKKPDRDTF. CDR3 DNA sequence: TGTGCCAGCAGAAAAAAGCCTGACAGGGACACCTTC. The chain carries TRBV12-3 or TRBV12-4 and TRBJ1-2; 7 nucleotides match TRBD1. This CDR3 is built from 12 residues. V was pared by 6 bases and J by 12 bases, with 10 bases of the junction left unmatched.

The chain joins TRBV5-1 to TRBJ2-4; no clear D gene. Trimming cost V 5 bases and J 7 bases, with 7 bases left between them. The CDR3 consists of 11 residues. CDR1 and CDR2 (germline): SGHRS, YFSETQ. The CDR3 here is CASRAGNIQYF. Written as DNA, the CDR3 is TGCGCCAGCAGGGCTGGTAACATTCAGTACTTC.

This clonotype has just one count. The chain joins TRBV12-3 or TRBV12-4 to TRBJ2-1; 8 nucleotides align to TRBD1. The CDR3 extends over 14 amino acids. Germline trimming cut 6 bases from V and 4 bases from J; bases unmatched to any gene: 5. The chain's CDR3 is CASSGTGLYNEQFF. For the CDR3, the DNA is TGTGCCAGCAGCGGGACAGGATTATACAATGAGCAGTTCTTC.

This chain uses TRBV30 with TRBJ1-5; D unresolved. V was trimmed by 2 bases and J by 1 base, leaving 9 bases between them. This CDR3 contains 14 residues. Per the germline V gene, CDR1 is GTSNPN and CDR2 is SVGIG (reference sequence). CDR3 DNA: TGTGCCTGGAGTACCGGCGGGAGCAATCAGCCCCAGCATTTT. The encoded protein is CAWSTGGSNQPQHF. Full variable domain (outside the CDR3, taken from reference TRBV30 and TRBJ1-5): SQTIHQWPATLVQPVGSPLSLECTVEGTSNPNLYWYRQAAGRGLQLLFYSVGIGQISSEVPQNLSASRPQDRQFILSSKKLLLSDSGFYLCAWSTGGSNQPQHFGDGTRLSIL.

This clonotype was seen only once. The chain couples TRBV7-9 to TRBJ2-5; 7 nucleotides agree with TRBD2. The CDR3 has 14 residues. CDR1 is SEHNR, CDR2 FQNEAQ, per germline (reference sequence). Germline trimming cut 5 bases from V and 5 bases from J; bases unmatched to any gene: 8. This chain's CDR3 is CASSELASGETQYF. The CDR3 DNA reads as TGTGCCAGCAGCGAACTAGCGTCGGGGGAGACCCAGTACTTC.

The rearrangement links TRBV7-6 to TRBJ2-5; 7 nucleotides agree with TRBD2. V was clipped by 4 bases and J by 5 bases; unmatched bases: 10. The CDR3 consists of 15 residues. CDR1 and CDR2 from the germline V gene are SGHVS and FNYEAQ. The CDR3 sequence: CASSSARTSLETQYF. CDR3 DNA sequence: TGTGCCAGCAGCTCCGCCCGGACTAGTCTCGAGACCCAGTACTTC.

The chain combines TRBV29-1 with TRBJ2-1, with a possible D match to TRBD2 (5 bases). The germline V gene encodes CDR1 SQVTM and CDR2 ANQGSEA. V gave up 7 bases and J gave up 7 bases, with 11 bases separating them. The CDR3 length is 11 residues. The DNA of the CDR3 is TGCAGCGGCTTTCGAGGGAATGAGCAGTTCTTC. Amino acid sequence: CSGFRGNEQFF.

V usage is TRBV5-6 and J usage is TRBJ1-5; no definite D call. The CDR3 contains 14 residues. With 4 bases removed from V and 0 bases from J, the gap between germline ends came to 8 bases. Germline V gene lookup returns CDR1 SGHDT and CDR2 YYEEEE. The CDR3 region is CASSRGPSNQPQHF. CDR3 DNA: TGTGCCAGCAGCCGAGGACCTAGCAATCAGCCCCAGCATTTT.

The CDR3 is CASLRGYNSPLHF. Written as DNA, the CDR3 is TGTGCCAGCCTGAGGGGATATAATTCACCCCTCCACTTT. J is TRBJ1-6 and V is TRBV2; tentative D call: TRBD1 (5 bases). The CDR3 sequence is 13 residues long. Germline assignment: CDR1 SNHLY and CDR2 FYNNEI. V was cut by 8 bases and J by 4 bases, with 9 bases left in between.

The genes are TRBV3-1 and TRBJ2-7; D might be TRBD1 (8 bases). With 4 bases removed from V and 1 base from J, the gap between germline ends came to 20 bases. The length of the CDR3 is 17 residues. CDR1 LGHDT and CDR2 YNNKEL come from the germline V gene (reference sequence). DNA for the CDR3: TGTGCCAGCAGCCGGTCCAGACAGGGGAGGGAATCCTACGAGCAGTACTTC. Amino acid sequence: CASSRSRQGRESYEQYF.